The TCR beta chain described here comes from a study of T cell responses to AZD1222 COVID-19 vaccine. Overall study findings and caveats: The donors showed a predominance of white British ancestry and of females, with possible underestimation of clonal diversity.

Recipients boosted at about 4 weeks or about 12 weeks are pooled. This clone was found a few times. The antigen is unknown. This CDR3 has 13 residues. Germline values: CDR1 GTSNPN, CDR2 SVGIG (reference sequence). Deletions cut 3 bases from V and 0 bases from J, with 6 bases between. Repertoires were generated with immunoSEQ multiplex PCR, while TCRdb's copy carries only in-frame clones and drops some. The sample has under 110,000 clones, more than 70% seen once. The material was peripheral blood, obtained 28 days after the second AZD1222 dose. The receptor was isolated from an adult who received the AZD1222 COVID-19 vaccine. The chain links TRBV30 to TRBJ1-5; D remains unclear. This CDR3 reads CAWSPSSNQPQHF. The CDR3 region has the DNA TGTGCCTGGAGCCCCAGTAGCAATCAGCCCCAGCATTTT. Together with reference TRBV30 and TRBJ1-5, the CDR3 gives the full variable domain: SQTIHQWPATLVQPVGSPLSLECTVEGTSNPNLYWYRQAAGRGLQLLFYSVGIGQISSEVPQNLSASRPQDRQFILSSKKLLLSDSGFYLCAWSPSSNQPQHFGDGTRLSIL.